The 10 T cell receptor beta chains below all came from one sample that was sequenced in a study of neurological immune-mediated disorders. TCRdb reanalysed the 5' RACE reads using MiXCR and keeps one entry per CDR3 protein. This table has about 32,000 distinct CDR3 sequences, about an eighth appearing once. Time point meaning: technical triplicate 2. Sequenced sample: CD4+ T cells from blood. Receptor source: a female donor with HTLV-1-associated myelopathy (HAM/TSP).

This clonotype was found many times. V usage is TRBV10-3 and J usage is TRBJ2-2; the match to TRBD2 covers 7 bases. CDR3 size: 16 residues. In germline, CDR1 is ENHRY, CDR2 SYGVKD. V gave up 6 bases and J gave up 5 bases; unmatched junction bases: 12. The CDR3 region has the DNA TGTGCCATCAGCCTACAATTGATCGGGGGGACCGGGGAGCTGTTTTTT. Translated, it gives CAISLQLIGGTGELFF.

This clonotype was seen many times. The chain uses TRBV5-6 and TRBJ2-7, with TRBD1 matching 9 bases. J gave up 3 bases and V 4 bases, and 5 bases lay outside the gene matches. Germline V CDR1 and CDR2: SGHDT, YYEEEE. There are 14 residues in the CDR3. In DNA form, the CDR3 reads TGTGCCAGCAGCGGGACAGGGTTAGGCTACGAGCAGTACTTC. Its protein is CASSGTGLGYEQYF. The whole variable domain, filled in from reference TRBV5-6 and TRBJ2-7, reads DAGVTQSPTHLIKTRGQQVTLRCSPKSGHDTVSWYQQALGQGPQFIFQYYEEEERQRGNFPDRFSGHQFPNYSSELNVNALLLGDSALYLCASSGTGLGYEQYFGPGTRLTVT.

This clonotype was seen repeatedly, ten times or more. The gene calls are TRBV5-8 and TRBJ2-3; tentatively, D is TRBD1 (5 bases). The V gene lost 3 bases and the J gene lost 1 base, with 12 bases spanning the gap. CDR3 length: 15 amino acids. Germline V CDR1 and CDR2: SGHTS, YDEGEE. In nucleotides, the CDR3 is TGTGCCAGCAGCTGGGGCCAGGGTGGCACAGATACGCAGTATTTT. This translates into CASSWGQGGTDTQYF.

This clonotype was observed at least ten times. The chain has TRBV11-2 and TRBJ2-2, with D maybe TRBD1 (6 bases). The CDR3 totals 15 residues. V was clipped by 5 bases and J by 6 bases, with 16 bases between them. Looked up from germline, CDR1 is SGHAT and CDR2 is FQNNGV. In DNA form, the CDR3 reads TGTGCCAGCAGCCAGAGGGGGTCTCTCGCCGGGGAGCTGTTTTTT. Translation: CASSQRGSLAGELFF.

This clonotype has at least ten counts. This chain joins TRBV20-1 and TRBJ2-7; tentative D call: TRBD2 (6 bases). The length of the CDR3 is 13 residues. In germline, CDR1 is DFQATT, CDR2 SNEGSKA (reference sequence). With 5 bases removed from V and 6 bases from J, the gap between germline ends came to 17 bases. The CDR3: CSAWDSGSGEQYF. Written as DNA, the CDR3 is TGCAGTGCTTGGGACTCGGGGTCCGGCGAGCAGTACTTC.

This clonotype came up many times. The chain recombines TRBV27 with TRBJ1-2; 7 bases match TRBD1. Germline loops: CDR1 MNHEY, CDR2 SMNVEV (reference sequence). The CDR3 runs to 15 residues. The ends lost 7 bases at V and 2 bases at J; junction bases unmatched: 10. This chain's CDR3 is CASKDREISNYGYTF. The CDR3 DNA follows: TGTGCCAGCAAAGACAGGGAGATCTCAAACTATGGCTACACCTTC.

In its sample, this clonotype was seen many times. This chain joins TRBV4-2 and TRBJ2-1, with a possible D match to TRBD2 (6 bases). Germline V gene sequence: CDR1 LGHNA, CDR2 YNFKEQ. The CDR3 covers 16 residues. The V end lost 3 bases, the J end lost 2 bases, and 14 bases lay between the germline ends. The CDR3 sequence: CASSHSGTSTYNEQFF. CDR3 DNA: TGTGCCAGCAGCCATTCCGGGACTTCTACCTACAATGAGCAGTTCTTC.

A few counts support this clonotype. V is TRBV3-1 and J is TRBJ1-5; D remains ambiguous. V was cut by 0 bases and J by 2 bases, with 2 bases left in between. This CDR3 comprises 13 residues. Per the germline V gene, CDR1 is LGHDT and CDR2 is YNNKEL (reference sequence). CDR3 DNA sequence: TGTGCCAGCAGCCAAGACGGCAATCAGCCCCAGCATTTT. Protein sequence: CASSQDGNQPQHF. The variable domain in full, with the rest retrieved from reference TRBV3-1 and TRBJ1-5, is DTAVSQTPKYLVTQMGNDKSIKCEQNLGHDTMYWYKQDSKKFLKIMFSYNNKELIINETVPNRFSPKSPDKAHLNLHINSLELGDSAVYFCASSQDGNQPQHFGDGTRLSIL.

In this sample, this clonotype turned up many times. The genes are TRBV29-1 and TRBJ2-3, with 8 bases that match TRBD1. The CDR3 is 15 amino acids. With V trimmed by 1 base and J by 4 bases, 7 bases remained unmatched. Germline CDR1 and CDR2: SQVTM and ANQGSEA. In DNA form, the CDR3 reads TGCAGCGTTGAAGCGAAGGACAGGGACCCAGATACGCAGTATTTT. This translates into CSVEAKDRDPDTQYF.

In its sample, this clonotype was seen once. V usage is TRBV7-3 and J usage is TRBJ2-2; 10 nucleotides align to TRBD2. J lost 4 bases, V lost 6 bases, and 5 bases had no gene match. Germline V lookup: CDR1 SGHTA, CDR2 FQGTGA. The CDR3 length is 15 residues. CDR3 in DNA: TGTGCCAGCAGATCGAGCGGGGGGGCCACCGGGGAGCTGTTTTTT. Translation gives CASRSSGGATGELFF.